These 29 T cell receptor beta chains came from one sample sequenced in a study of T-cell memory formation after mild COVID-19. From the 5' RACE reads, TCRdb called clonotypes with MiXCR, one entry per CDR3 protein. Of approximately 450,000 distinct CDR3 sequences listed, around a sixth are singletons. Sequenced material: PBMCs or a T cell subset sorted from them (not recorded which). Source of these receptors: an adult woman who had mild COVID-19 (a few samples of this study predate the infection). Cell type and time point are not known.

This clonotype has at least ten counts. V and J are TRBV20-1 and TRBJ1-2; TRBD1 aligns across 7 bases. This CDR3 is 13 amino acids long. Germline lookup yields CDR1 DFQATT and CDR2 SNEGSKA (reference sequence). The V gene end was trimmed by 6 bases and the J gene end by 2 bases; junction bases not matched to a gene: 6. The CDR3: CSAQGGQNYGYTF. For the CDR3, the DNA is TGCAGTGCCCAGGGGGGTCAAAACTATGGCTACACCTTC.

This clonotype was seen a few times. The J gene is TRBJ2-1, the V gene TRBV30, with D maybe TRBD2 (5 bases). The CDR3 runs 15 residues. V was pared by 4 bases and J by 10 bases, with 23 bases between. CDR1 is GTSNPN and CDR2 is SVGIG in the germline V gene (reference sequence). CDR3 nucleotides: TGTGCCTGGAACCGCGGAGGTTGGTTGGTACAGGAGCAGTTCTTC. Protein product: CAWNRGGWLVQEQFF.

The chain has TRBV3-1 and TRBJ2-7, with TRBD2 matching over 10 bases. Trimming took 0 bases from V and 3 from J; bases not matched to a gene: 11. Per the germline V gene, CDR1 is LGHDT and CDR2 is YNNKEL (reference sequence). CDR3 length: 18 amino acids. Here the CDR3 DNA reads TGTGCCAGCAGCCAAGATAATAGCGGGGGGAAGCCCCACTACGAGCAGTACTTC. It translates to CASSQDNSGGKPHYEQYF.

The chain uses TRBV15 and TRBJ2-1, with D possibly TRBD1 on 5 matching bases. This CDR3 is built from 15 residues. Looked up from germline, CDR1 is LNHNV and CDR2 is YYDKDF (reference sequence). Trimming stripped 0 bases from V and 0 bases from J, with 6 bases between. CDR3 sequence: CATSRDQGSYNEQFF. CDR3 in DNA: TGTGCCACCAGCAGAGATCAGGGCTCCTACAATGAGCAGTTCTTC.

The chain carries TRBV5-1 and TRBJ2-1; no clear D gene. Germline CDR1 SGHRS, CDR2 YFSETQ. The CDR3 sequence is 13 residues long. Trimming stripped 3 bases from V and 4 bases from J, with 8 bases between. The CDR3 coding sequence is TGCGCCAGCAGCTCTCACCCTTACAATGAGCAGTTCTTC. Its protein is CASSSHPYNEQFF.

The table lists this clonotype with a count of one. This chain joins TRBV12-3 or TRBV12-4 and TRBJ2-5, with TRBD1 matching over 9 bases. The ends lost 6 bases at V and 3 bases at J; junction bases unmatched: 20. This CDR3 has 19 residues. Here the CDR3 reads CASRRMGQGSLAGEETQYF. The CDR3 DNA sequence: TGTGCCAGCAGAAGGATGGGACAGGGAAGTCTGGCTGGGGAAGAGACCCAGTACTTC.

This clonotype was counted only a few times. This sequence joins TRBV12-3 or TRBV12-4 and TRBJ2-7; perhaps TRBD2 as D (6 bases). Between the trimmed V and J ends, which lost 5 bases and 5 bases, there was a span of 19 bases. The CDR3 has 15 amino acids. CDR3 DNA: TGTGCCAGCAGTCGCGATAGGAGGGTTGGCGACGAGCAGTACTTC. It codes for CASSRDRRVGDEQYF.

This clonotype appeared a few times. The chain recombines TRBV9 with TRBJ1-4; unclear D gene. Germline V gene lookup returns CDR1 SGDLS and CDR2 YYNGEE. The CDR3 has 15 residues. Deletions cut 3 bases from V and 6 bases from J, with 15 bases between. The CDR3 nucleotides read TGTGCCAGCAGCGCAGGACTGACTGCTTATGAAAAACTGTTTTTT. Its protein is CASSAGLTAYEKLFF.

The CDR3 protein is CASRVTPFGYGYTF. The CDR3 DNA reads TGTGCCAGCAGAGTTACACCTTTTGGATATGGCTACACCTTC. The V call is TRBV2, the J call TRBJ1-2; D uncertain. V lost 6 bases and J 5 bases, leaving 16 bases between the germline ends. CDR3 length: 14 residues. Germline V lookup: CDR1 SNHLY, CDR2 FYNNEI. Based on the CDR3 plus reference TRBV2 and TRBJ1-2, the full variable domain is EPEVTQTPSHQVTQMGQEVILRCVPISNHLYFYWYRQILGQKVEFLVSFYNNEISEKSEIFDDQFSVERPDGSNFTLKIRSTKLEDSAMYFCASRVTPFGYGYTFGSGTRLTVV.

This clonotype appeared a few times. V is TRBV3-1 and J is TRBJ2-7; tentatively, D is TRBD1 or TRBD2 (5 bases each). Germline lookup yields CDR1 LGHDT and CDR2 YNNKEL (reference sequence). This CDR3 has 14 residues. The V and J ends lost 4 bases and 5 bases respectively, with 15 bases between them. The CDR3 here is CASSRRDLAHEQYF. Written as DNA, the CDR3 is TGTGCCAGCAGCCGCCGGGACCTGGCCCACGAGCAGTACTTC.

In DNA form, the CDR3 reads TGTGCCATCGGGGCAGGGTTAGGAGATACGCAGTATTTT. The encoded protein is CAIGAGLGDTQYF. The chain uses TRBV10-3 and TRBJ2-3, with D possibly TRBD1 on 5 matching bases. The length of the CDR3 is 13 residues. The V end lost 8 bases, the J end lost 5 bases, and 14 bases lay between the germline ends. The germline CDR1 and CDR2 sequences are ENHRY and SYGVKD.

In nucleotides, the CDR3 is TGTGCCACCAGCAGGCCTGCCACCGGAGGAACTGAAGCTTTCTTT. Amino acid sequence: CATSRPATGGTEAFF. The J gene is TRBJ1-1, the V gene TRBV15, with D hard to call. Germline values: CDR1 LNHNV, CDR2 YYDKDF (reference sequence). Trimming removed 3 bases from V and 5 bases from J, with 16 bases in between. This CDR3 contains 15 residues.

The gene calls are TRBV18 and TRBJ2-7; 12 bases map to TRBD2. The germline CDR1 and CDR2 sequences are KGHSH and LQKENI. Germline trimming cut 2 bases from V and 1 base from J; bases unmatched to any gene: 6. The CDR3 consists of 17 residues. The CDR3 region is CASSPGLAGGPSYEQYF. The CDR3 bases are TGTGCCAGCTCACCAGGGCTAGCGGGAGGGCCGTCCTACGAGCAGTACTTC.

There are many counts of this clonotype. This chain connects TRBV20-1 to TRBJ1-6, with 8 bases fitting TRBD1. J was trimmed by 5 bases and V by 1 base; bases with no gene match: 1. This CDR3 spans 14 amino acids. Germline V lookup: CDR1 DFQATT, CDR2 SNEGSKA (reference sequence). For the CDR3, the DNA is TGCAGTGCTAGAGTGACAGGGGATAATTCACCCCTCCACTTT. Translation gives CSARVTGDNSPLHF.

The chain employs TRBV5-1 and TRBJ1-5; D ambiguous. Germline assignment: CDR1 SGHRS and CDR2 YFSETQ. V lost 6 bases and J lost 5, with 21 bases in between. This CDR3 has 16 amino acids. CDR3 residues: CASTTIRWTEYQPQHF. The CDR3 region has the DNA TGCGCCAGCACCACTATACGATGGACCGAGTATCAGCCCCAGCATTTT.

The CDR3: CASSQDLGQALPQHF. The DNA for the CDR3 is TGTGCCAGCAGCCAAGACCTGGGACAGGCGCTGCCCCAGCATTTT. This chain joins TRBV3-1 and TRBJ1-5, with 8 bases that match TRBD1. The germline gives CDR1 LGHDT, CDR2 YNNKEL (reference sequence). V dropped 0 bases and J dropped 9; count of bases not matched to a gene: 7. The CDR3 runs 15 residues.

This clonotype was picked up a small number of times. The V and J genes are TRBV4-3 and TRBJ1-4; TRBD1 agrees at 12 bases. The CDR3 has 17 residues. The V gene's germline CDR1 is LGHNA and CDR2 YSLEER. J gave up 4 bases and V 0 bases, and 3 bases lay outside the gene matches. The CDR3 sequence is CASSQEGTGGFNEKLFF. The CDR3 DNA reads TGCGCCAGCAGCCAAGAAGGGACAGGGGGCTTTAATGAAAAACTGTTTTTT.

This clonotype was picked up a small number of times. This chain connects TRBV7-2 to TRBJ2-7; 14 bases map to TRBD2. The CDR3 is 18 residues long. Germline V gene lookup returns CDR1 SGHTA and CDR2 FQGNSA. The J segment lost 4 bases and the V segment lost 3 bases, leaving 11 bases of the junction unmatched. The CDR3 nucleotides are TGTGCCAGCAGCTTTAGCCACGGGACTAGCGGGAGTCTGTACGAGCAGTACTTC. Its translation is CASSFSHGTSGSLYEQYF.

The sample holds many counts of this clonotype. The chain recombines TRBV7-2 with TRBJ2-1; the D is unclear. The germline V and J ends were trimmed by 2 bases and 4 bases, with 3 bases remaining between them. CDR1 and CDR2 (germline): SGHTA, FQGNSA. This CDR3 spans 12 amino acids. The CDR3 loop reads CASSLNYNEQFF. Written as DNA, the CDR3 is TGTGCCAGCAGCTTAAATTACAATGAGCAGTTCTTC.

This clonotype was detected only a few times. The CDR3 DNA reads as TGTGCCAGCAGTTTCGGGACTAACGCTGTCGGGCAGTACTTC. Its translation: CASSFGTNAVGQYF. The chain carries TRBV12-3 or TRBV12-4 and TRBJ2-7, with 7 nucleotides matching TRBD2. The CDR3 has 14 amino acids. The V gene end was trimmed by 3 bases and the J gene end by 9 bases; junction bases not matched to a gene: 11.

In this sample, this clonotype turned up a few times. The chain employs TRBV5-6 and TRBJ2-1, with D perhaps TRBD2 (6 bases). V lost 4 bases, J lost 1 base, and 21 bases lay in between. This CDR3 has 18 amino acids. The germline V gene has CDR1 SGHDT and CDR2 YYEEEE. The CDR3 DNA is TGTGCCAGCAGCCCCGATTTTGGGGGGATCATGTCCTACAATGAGCAGTTCTTC. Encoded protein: CASSPDFGGIMSYNEQFF.

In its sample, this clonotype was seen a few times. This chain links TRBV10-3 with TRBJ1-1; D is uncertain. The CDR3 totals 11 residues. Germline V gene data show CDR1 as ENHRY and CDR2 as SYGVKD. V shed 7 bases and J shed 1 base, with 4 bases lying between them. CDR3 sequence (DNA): TGTGCCATCAAAGAGAACACTGAAGCTTTCTTT. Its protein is CAIKENTEAFF.

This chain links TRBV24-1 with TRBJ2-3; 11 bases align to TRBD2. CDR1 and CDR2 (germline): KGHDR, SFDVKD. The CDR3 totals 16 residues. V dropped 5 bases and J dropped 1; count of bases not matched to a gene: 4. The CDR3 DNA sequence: TGTGCCACCAGTGCCCCGGGACTAGCGGGCACAGATACGCAGTATTTT. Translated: CATSAPGLAGTDTQYF.

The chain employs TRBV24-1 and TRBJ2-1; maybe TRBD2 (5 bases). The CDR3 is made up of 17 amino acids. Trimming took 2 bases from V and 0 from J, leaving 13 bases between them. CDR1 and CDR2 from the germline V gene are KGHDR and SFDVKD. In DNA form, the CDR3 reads TGTGCCACCAGTGATTGGAGGACTGCAAACTCCTACAATGAGCAGTTCTTC. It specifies CATSDWRTANSYNEQFF.

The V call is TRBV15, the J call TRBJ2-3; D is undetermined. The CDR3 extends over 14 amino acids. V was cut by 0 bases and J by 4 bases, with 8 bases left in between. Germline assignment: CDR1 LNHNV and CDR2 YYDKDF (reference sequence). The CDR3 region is CATSRDRSPDTQYF. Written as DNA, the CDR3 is TGTGCCACCAGCAGAGATAGGTCCCCAGATACGCAGTATTTT.

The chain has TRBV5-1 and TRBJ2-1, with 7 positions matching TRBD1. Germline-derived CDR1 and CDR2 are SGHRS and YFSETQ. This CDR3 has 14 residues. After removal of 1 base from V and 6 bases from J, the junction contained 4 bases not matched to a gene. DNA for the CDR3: TGCGCCAGCAGCTTGAAGGGGACAGCCAATGAGCAGTTCTTC. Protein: CASSLKGTANEQFF. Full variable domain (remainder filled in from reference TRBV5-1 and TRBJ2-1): KAGVTQTPRYLIKTRGQQVTLSCSPISGHRSVSWYQQTPGQGLQFLFEYFSETQRNKGNFPGRFSGRQFSNSRSEMNVSTLELGDSALYLCASSLKGTANEQFFGPGTRLTVL.

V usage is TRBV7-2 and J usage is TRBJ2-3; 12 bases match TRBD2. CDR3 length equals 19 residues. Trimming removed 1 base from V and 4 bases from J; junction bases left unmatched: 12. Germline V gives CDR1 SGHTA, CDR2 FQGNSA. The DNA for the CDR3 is TGTGCCAGCAGCTTAGTTTCTAGCGGGAGGGCCGGGGGTGCAGATACGCAGTATTTT. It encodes CASSLVSSGRAGGADTQYF.

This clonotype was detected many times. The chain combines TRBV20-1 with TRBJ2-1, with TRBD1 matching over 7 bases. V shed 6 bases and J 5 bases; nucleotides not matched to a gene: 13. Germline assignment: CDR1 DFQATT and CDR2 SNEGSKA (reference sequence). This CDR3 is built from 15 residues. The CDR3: CSATERGRLDNEQFF. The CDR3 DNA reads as TGCAGTGCAACAGAGAGGGGGCGGTTGGACAATGAGCAGTTCTTC.

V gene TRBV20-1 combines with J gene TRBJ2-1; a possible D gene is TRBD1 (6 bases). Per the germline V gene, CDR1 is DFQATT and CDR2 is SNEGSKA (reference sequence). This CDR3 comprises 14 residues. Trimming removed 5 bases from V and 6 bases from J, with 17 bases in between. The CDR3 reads CSAGLDSRGNEQFF. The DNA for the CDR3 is TGCAGTGCTGGCCTGGACAGCAGGGGCAATGAGCAGTTCTTC.